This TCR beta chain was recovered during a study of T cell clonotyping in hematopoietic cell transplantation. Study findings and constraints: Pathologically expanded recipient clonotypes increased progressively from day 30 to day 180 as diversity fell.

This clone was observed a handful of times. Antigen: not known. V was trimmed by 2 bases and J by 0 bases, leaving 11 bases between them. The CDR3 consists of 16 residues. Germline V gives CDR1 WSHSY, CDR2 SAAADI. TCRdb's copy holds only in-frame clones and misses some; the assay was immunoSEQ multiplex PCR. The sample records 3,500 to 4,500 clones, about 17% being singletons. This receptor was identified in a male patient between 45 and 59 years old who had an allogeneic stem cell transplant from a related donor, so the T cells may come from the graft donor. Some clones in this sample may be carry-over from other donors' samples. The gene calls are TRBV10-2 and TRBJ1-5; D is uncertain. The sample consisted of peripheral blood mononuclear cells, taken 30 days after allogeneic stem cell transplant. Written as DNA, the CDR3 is TGCGCCAGCAGTGAGCCGCCAGGTAATAGCAATCAGCCCCAGCATTTT. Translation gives CASSEPPGNSNQPQHF.